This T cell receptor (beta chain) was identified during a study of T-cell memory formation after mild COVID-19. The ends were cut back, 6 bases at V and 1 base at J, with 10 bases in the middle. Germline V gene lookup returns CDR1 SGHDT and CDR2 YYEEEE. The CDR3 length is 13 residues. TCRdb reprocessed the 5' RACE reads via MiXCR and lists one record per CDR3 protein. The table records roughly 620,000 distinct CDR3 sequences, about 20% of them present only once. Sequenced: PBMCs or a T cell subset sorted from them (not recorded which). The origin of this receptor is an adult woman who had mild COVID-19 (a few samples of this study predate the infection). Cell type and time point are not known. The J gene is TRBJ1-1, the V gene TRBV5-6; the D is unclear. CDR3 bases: TGTGCCAGCAAGGGAGAATCGAACACTGAAGCTTTCTTT. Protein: CASKGESNTEAFF.